Presented here are 21 T cell receptor beta chains from one specimen sequenced in a study of cytomegalovirus exposure and HLA in healthy donors. Amplification used 60 Vbeta primers and 13 Jbeta primers. Generated by immunoSEQ multiplex PCR, the TCRdb table keeps only in-frame clones and is missing some. With 130,000 or so clones in the sample, the ten largest clones hold about 1.5%. Sequences were obtained from PBMCs. These TCRs come from a middle-aged woman in good health and CMV-seropositive.

The chain joins TRBV28 to TRBJ2-7, with D possibly TRBD2 on 6 matching bases. The CDR3 is made up of 15 amino acids. CDR1 is MDHEN and CDR2 is SYDVKM in the germline V gene. V lost 7 bases to trimming and J lost 0 bases, with 16 bases between them. The CDR3 sequence is CASIPQGRTSYEQYF. The CDR3 DNA is TGTGCCAGCATTCCACAAGGGAGGACCTCCTACGAGCAGTACTTC. The full variable domain, rest sourced from reference TRBV28 and TRBJ2-7, is DVKVTQSSRYLVKRTGEKVFLECVQDMDHENMFWYRQDPGLGLRLIYFSYDVKMKEKGDIPEGYSVSREKKERFSLILESASTNQTSMYLCASIPQGRTSYEQYFGPGTRLTVT.

This chain joins TRBV7-6 and TRBJ2-7, with 7 bases fitting TRBD1. This CDR3 is 12 amino acids long. Trimming at V came to 3 bases and at J to 5 bases, leaving 1 base not matched to a gene. Looked up from germline, CDR1 is SGHVS and CDR2 is FNYEAQ. Written as DNA, the CDR3 is TGTGCCAGCAGCTTCGGACAGGACGAGCAGTACTTC. This translates into CASSFGQDEQYF. Using reference TRBV7-6 and TRBJ2-7 for the parts outside the CDR3, the full variable domain is GAGVSQSPRYKVTKRGQDVALRCDPISGHVSLYWYRQALGQGPEFLTYFNYEAQQDKSGLPNDRFSAERPEGSISTLTIQRTEQRDSAMYRCASSFGQDEQYFGPGTRLTVT.

The genes are TRBV10-3 and TRBJ1-1, with a tentative D call TRBD1 (5 bases). This CDR3 has 12 amino acids. V was shortened by 6 bases and J by 1 base, with 6 bases between the two germline ends. Germline V gene lookup returns CDR1 ENHRY and CDR2 SYGVKD. CDR3 DNA sequence: TGTGCCATCAGGGACACGAACACTGAAGCTTTCTTT. It translates to CAIRDTNTEAFF.

The rearrangement joins TRBV9 to TRBJ1-1, with unresolved D. V lost 0 bases and J 6 bases, leaving 12 bases between the germline ends. The CDR3 extends over 14 amino acids. Germline CDR1 is SGDLS and CDR2 is YYNGEE. DNA for the CDR3: TGTGCCAGCAGCGTAGCGGGGAGGGCCGCTGAAGCTTTCTTT. It translates to CASSVAGRAAEAFF.

CDR3 sequence reads: CASSFQIGLAGSRPYEQYF. The CDR3 bases are TGTGCCAGCAGCTTTCAGATAGGACTAGCGGGCTCGCGTCCCTACGAGCAGTACTTC. V gene TRBV7-8 combines with J gene TRBJ2-7, with TRBD2 identical over 11 bases. This CDR3 has 19 amino acids. Looked up from germline, CDR1 is SGHVS and CDR2 is FQNEAQ. V gave up 3 bases and J gave up 2 bases; unmatched junction bases: 15.

The gene calls are TRBV6-5 and TRBJ2-1, with 7 nucleotides matching TRBD2. CDR1 and CDR2 (germline): MNHEY, SVGAGI. Trimming cost V 5 bases and J 5 bases; bases outside gene matches: 9. The CDR3 loop spans 15 amino acids. The CDR3 DNA reads TGTGCCAGCAGTCAGAGGCGGGAGAGGCACAATGAGCAGTTCTTC. Translating gives CASSQRRERHNEQFF.

The chain has TRBV28 and TRBJ2-1, with D maybe TRBD2 (6 bases). The CDR3 spans 14 residues. Germline CDR1 is MDHEN and CDR2 is SYDVKM. Trimming took 2 bases from V and 5 from J, leaving 10 bases between them. The CDR3 region is CASSLLATHNEQFF. The CDR3 DNA follows: TGTGCCAGCAGTTTACTAGCGACCCACAATGAGCAGTTCTTC. Looking up the rest from reference TRBV28 and TRBJ2-1 gives the full variable domain: DVKVTQSSRYLVKRTGEKVFLECVQDMDHENMFWYRQDPGLGLRLIYFSYDVKMKEKGDIPEGYSVSREKKERFSLILESASTNQTSMYLCASSLLATHNEQFFGPGTRLTVL.

The chain carries TRBV28 and TRBJ1-3; 8 nucleotides agree with TRBD1. Unmatched junction bases numbered 4, after V lost 6 bases and J lost 0 bases. CDR1 and CDR2 (germline): MDHEN, SYDVKM. CDR3 length: 15 residues. Here the CDR3 reads CASSRTGGSGNTIYF. DNA of the CDR3: TGTGCCAGCAGCCGAACAGGGGGCTCTGGAAACACCATATATTTT.

The gene calls are TRBV12-5 and TRBJ1-2; 9 positions match TRBD1. Trimming took 5 bases from V and 4 from J; bases not matched to a gene: 14. CDR1 is LGHNT and CDR2 is FRNRAP in the germline V gene. There are 17 residues in the CDR3. The CDR3 DNA reads TGTGCTAGTGGTCTAGGTACCGGGACAGGGCCCTCCTATGGCTACACCTTC. Encoded protein: CASGLGTGTGPSYGYTF.

As DNA, the CDR3 is TGCGCCAGCAGCTCTGACAGGGGGGGACCCTACGAGCAGTACTTC. Translating gives CASSSDRGGPYEQYF. The V and J genes are TRBV4-3 and TRBJ2-7; 9 bases map to TRBD1. Trimming at V came to 5 bases and at J to 2 bases, leaving 7 bases not matched to a gene. CDR1 is LGHNA, CDR2 YSLEER, per germline. The CDR3 contains 15 residues.

Details on this clone: The same CDR3 arises from other DNA sequences in this sample as well. V and J are TRBV9 and TRBJ1-4; D might be TRBD1 (5 bases). Germline V gives CDR1 SGDLS, CDR2 YYNGEE. The germline V and J ends were trimmed by 0 bases and 6 bases, with 6 bases remaining between them. This CDR3 contains 13 residues. The chain's CDR3 is CASSVGGDEKLFF. CDR3 DNA sequence: TGTGCCAGCAGCGTAGGGGGCGATGAAAAACTGTTTTTT.

The chain couples TRBV28 to TRBJ1-3; TRBD1 matches at 8 bases. The CDR3 is 18 amino acids. With 10 bases clipped from V and 2 bases from J, the junction kept 19 bases outside the gene matches. Germline CDR1 and CDR2: MDHEN and SYDVKM. The CDR3 region is CATLPTIGAGGPGNTIYF. The CDR3, as DNA: TGTGCCACCCTTCCCACCATCGGGGCAGGGGGCCCTGGAAACACCATATATTTT.

The chain couples TRBV5-1 to TRBJ2-2, with 8 bases lining up with TRBD2. CDR3 length equals 14 residues. CDR1 is SGHRS, CDR2 YFSETQ, per germline. V gave up 6 bases and J gave up 1 base; unmatched junction bases: 2. The CDR3 loop reads CASMSGGNTGELFF. CDR3 in DNA: TGCGCCAGCATGAGCGGGGGGAACACCGGGGAGCTGTTTTTT.

The chain links TRBV7-9 to TRBJ2-1; perhaps TRBD2 as D (6 bases). This CDR3 is built from 12 residues. Trimming removed 6 bases at V and 7 bases at J, with 10 bases between. The germline V gene has CDR1 SEHNR and CDR2 FQNEAQ (reference sequence). Here the CDR3 reads CASSRGGNEQFF. CDR3 nucleotide sequence: TGTGCCAGCAGTCGAGGAGGGAATGAGCAGTTCTTC.

A remark on this clone: Compared with germline, one end of the junction differs, possibly owing to a read error. The gene calls are TRBV2 and TRBJ2-1, with 12 bases that match TRBD2. CDR1 is SNHLY and CDR2 is FYNNEI in the germline V gene. CDR3 length: 11 amino acids. The CDR3 protein is CASSLLAGGVF. CDR3 in DNA: TGTGCCAGCAGTTTACTAGCGGGAGGAGTCTTC. The whole variable domain, filled in from reference TRBV2 and TRBJ2-1, reads EPEVTQTPSHQVTQMGQEVILRCVPISNHLYFYWYRQILGQKVEFLVSFYNNEISEKSEIFDDQFSVERPDGSNFTLKIRSTKLEDSAMYFCASSLLAGGVFGPGTRLTVL.

V usage is TRBV4-1 and J usage is TRBJ2-5; 7 nucleotides align to TRBD2. The DNA end lines up better with TRBJ2-7; the J call may be wrong. In germline, CDR1 is MGHRA, CDR2 YSYEKL. The CDR3 is 14 residues long. CDR3 protein: CASSPPSGTYEQYF. DNA for the CDR3: TGCGCCAGCAGCCCCCCCAGCGGGACCTACGAGCAGTACTTC.

The chain carries TRBV30 and TRBJ2-5; D possibly corresponds to TRBD1 (5 bases). CDR1 GTSNPN and CDR2 SVGIG come from the germline V gene (reference sequence). Trimming cost V 4 bases and J 2 bases, with 20 bases left between them. The CDR3 loop spans 16 amino acids. CDR3 nucleotide sequence: TGTGCCTGGACCGCCGCAGGGCGAGTTCTTCAAGAGACCCAGTACTTC. As protein: CAWTAAGRVLQETQYF.

The chain links TRBV9 to TRBJ2-7; 12 bases map to TRBD2. CDR3 size: 15 residues. The V gene end was trimmed by 0 bases and the J gene end by 7 bases; junction bases not matched to a gene: 5. Germline assignment: CDR1 SGDLS and CDR2 YYNGEE. In nucleotides, the CDR3 is TGTGCCAGCAGCGTAGCCCCGCTAGCGGGAGGGGAGCAGTACTTC. The encoded protein is CASSVAPLAGGEQYF.

Concerning this clone itself: This likely comes from a read error, as the CDR3 has no conserved phenylalanine or tryptophan at its end. This chain uses TRBV18 with TRBJ1-1; 8 positions agree with TRBD1. Germline CDR1 reads KGHSH; CDR2 reads LQKENI. Germline trimming cut 3 bases from V and 4 bases from J; bases unmatched to any gene: 7. CDR3 length: 15 residues. CDR3 protein: CASSPRGRGSTEAFL. The CDR3 nucleotides are TGTGCCAGCTCACCCAGGGGGCGAGGGAGCACTGAAGCTTTCCTT.

Note on this clone: Additional DNA sequences in this sample encode the identical CDR3. The chain couples TRBV7-9 to TRBJ2-7, with TRBD1 as a possible D gene (5 bases). This CDR3 has 12 residues. CDR1 SEHNR and CDR2 FQNEAQ come from the germline V gene (reference sequence). Between the trimmed V and J ends, which lost 5 bases and 4 bases, there was a span of 9 bases. The CDR3 spells CASSPTGYEQYF. CDR3 in DNA: TGTGCCAGCAGCCCCACAGGTTACGAGCAGTACTTC.

The chain combines TRBV7-9 with TRBJ1-2; 9 positions agree with TRBD1. Germline-derived CDR1 and CDR2 are SEHNR and FQNEAQ (reference sequence). The CDR3 covers 16 residues. V lost 1 base and J lost 5; bases outside the gene matches: 8. In nucleotides, the CDR3 is TGTGCCAGCAGCTTAGATGGACAGGGGAAGGGGTATGGCTACACCTTC. Protein product: CASSLDGQGKGYGYTF.